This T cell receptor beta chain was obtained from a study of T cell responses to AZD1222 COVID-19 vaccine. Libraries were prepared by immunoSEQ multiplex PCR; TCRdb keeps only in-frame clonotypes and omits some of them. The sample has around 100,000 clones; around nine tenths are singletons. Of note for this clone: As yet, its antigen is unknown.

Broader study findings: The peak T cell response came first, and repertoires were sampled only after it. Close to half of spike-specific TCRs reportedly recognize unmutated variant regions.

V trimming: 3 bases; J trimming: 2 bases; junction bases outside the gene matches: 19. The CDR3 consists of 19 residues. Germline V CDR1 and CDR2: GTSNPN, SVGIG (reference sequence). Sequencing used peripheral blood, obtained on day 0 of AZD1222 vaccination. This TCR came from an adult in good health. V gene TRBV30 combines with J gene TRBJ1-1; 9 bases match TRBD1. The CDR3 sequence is CAWSTGQGRIIPPNTEAFF. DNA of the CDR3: TGTGCCTGGAGCACGGGACAGGGCCGCATCATACCCCCTAACACTGAAGCTTTCTTT.